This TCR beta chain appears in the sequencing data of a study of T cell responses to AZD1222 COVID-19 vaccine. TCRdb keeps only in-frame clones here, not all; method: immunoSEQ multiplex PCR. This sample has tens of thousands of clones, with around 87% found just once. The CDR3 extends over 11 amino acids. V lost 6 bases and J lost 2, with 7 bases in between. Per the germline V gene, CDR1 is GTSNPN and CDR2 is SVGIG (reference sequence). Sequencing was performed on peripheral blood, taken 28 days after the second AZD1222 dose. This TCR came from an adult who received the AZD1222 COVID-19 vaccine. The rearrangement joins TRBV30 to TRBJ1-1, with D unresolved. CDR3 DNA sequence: TGTGCCTGTCGGGGTAACACTGAAGCTTTCTTT. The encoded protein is CACRGNTEAFF.